This T cell receptor beta chain appears in the sequencing data of a study of shared clonotypes between healthy human individuals. Study results and limitations: A few donors had roughly 5.2% of their naive CD4 clonotypes in common. Sampling included only blood; tissue repertoires likely differ.

This clone was picked up a small number of times. The target antigen is unknown. None of the donors, who were healthy HIV-negative adults, had recently had acute infections or vaccinations. TCRdb's copy holds only in-frame clones and misses some; the assay was immunoSEQ multiplex PCR. The table lists about 680,000 clones, more than 70% of them singletons. Trimming pared 4 bases from V and 4 bases from J, leaving 10 bases between. Germline loops: CDR1 SQVTM, CDR2 ANQGSEA. This CDR3 region has 13 residues. This chain joins TRBV29-1 and TRBJ2-2; tentatively, D is TRBD1 (5 bases). This receptor was taken from a woman under 40 in good health. Sequencing was performed on memory CD4+ T cells sorted from blood. Subset here: CD45RA-negative fraction. The CDR3 nucleotides are TGCAGCGTTGTCTCAGGGCCCACCGGGGAGCTGTTTTTT. This gives the protein CSVVSGPTGELFF.